The clone carrying this T cell receptor beta chain appeared a few times. The source of the sample is a study of yellow fever vaccine responses in identical twins. In TCRdb, the RT-PCR reads were re-called with MiXCR into one record per CDR3 protein. The data hold over 900 distinct CDR3 sequences, with just under 85% observed a single time. Per germline, CDR1 SNHLY and CDR2 FYNNEI. CDR3 length: 15 residues. V was pared by 0 bases and J by 4 bases, with 3 bases of the junction left unmatched. The gene calls are TRBV2 and TRBJ2-1; TRBD2 agrees at 7 bases. The sequenced sample was T cells from blood (PBMCs), unsorted or a sorted subset (not recorded which), obtained before or after yellow fever vaccination (not recorded which). The origin of this receptor is a female donor who received the yellow fever vaccine. The CDR3 nucleotides read TGTGCCAGCAGTGAAGCGGGAGGGGCATACAATGAGCAGTTCTTC. Its protein product is CASSEAGGAYNEQFF.